The next 26 T cell receptor beta chains were all read from a single sample in a study of cytomegalovirus exposure and HLA in healthy donors. PCR amplification relied on 60 Vbeta primers (plus 13 Jbeta primers). The table came from immunoSEQ multiplex PCR; TCRdb's copy has only in-frame clones and leaves some out. The data contain 200,000 or so clones, 65% to 85% of them singletons. Sequencing was done on a sample of PBMCs. The receptors derive from a boy aged 2-15 years in good health and CMV-seronegative.

V usage is TRBV4-1 and J usage is TRBJ2-5; 8 bases match TRBD2. Germline V lookup: CDR1 MGHRA, CDR2 YSYEKL. This CDR3 region has 16 residues. Losses at the gene ends were 0 bases for V and 4 bases for J; bases not matched to a gene: 7. The CDR3 loop reads CASSQERRGGLETQYF. The CDR3 DNA follows: TGCGCCAGCAGCCAAGAAAGACGGGGGGGCTTAGAGACCCAGTACTTC.

V usage is TRBV7-2 and J usage is TRBJ1-5; D remains ambiguous. Germline V lookup: CDR1 SGHTA, CDR2 FQGNSA. V lost 4 bases to trimming and J lost 0 bases, with 10 bases between them. This CDR3 contains 15 residues. CDR3 coding DNA: TGTGCCAGCAGCTGGCGGATGGGTAGCAATCAGCCCCAGCATTTT. Translating it yields CASSWRMGSNQPQHF.

The chain has TRBV11-2 and TRBJ2-2, with TRBD2 matching over 11 bases. Per germline, CDR1 SGHAT and CDR2 FQNNGV. The CDR3 is 13 residues long. Germline trimming cut 11 bases from V and 6 bases from J; bases unmatched to any gene: 5. For the CDR3, the DNA is TGTGCCGTAGCGGGGGGGCCGGCCGGGGAGCTGTTTTTT. Its translation: CAVAGGPAGELFF.

This clone has just a few counts. The V gene is TRBV4-3, the J gene TRBJ1-2; D remains ambiguous. The CDR3 is 12 residues long. Trimming removed 0 bases at V and 4 bases at J, with 3 bases between. The germline V gene encodes CDR1 LGHNA and CDR2 YSLEER. The CDR3 DNA sequence: TGCGCCAGCAGCCAAGACAGCTATGGCTACACCTTC. It specifies CASSQDSYGYTF.

The rearrangement links TRBV19 to TRBJ2-5; 10 nucleotides align to TRBD1. This CDR3 is built from 15 residues. The trim removed 6 bases at V and 5 bases at J, leaving 9 bases unmatched. Germline assignment: CDR1 LNHDA and CDR2 SQIVND (reference sequence). CDR3 nucleotide sequence: TGTGCCAGTAGACTCTCGACAGGGGGCAAGGAGACCCAGTACTTC. Residues: CASRLSTGGKETQYF.

This sequence joins TRBV13 and TRBJ2-7; 10 bases are shared with TRBD1. CDR3 length equals 17 residues. With V trimmed by 2 bases and J by 1 base, 8 bases remained unmatched. Germline CDR1 reads PRHDT; CDR2 reads FYEKMQ (reference sequence). The CDR3 nucleotides are TGTGCCAGCAGCTTACGGCTAGGGGGACAGGGGTCCTACGAGCAGTACTTC. Protein: CASSLRLGGQGSYEQYF.

This chain uses TRBV4-3 with TRBJ2-3; 7 positions match TRBD1. Unmatched junction bases numbered 8, after V lost 3 bases and J lost 2 bases. The length of the CDR3 is 16 residues. Germline V gene lookup returns CDR1 LGHNA and CDR2 YSLEER. The CDR3 here is CASSQGLGTDTDTQYF. The CDR3 nucleotides read TGCGCCAGCAGCCAGGGCCTCGGGACAGACACAGATACGCAGTATTTT.

The chain employs TRBV20-1 and TRBJ2-7; D is ambiguous. The CDR3 consists of 11 residues. The germline gives CDR1 DFQATT, CDR2 SNEGSKA (reference sequence). The CDR3 loop reads CSARRVYEQYF. The CDR3, as DNA: TGCAGCGCCCGACGGGTCTACGAGCAGTACTTC.

The chain links TRBV7-8 to TRBJ1-1, with D uncertain. The CDR3 extends over 14 amino acids. The V and J ends lost 0 bases and 2 bases respectively, with 7 bases between them. Germline V gene data show CDR1 as SGHVS and CDR2 as FQNEAQ. CDR3 sequence: CASSLATGNTEAFF. In nucleotides, the CDR3 is TGTGCCAGCAGCTTAGCGACGGGAAACACTGAAGCTTTCTTT.

This clone is a singleton in its sample. This rearrangement joins TRBV4-3 to TRBJ1-2; TRBD1 might be the D (6 bases). The CDR3 has 14 residues. Germline V gene sequence: CDR1 LGHNA, CDR2 YSLEER. Trimming left V 0 bases short and J 5 bases short, with 10 bases between. CDR3 sequence: CASSQEQGQYGYTF. For the CDR3, the DNA is TGCGCCAGCAGCCAAGAACAGGGACAATATGGCTACACCTTC.

The V gene is TRBV5-1, the J gene TRBJ1-6; TRBD1 matches at 9 bases. Germline V gives CDR1 SGHRS, CDR2 YFSETQ. With 5 bases clipped from V and 5 bases from J, the junction kept 2 bases outside the gene matches. The CDR3 is made up of 14 amino acids. In nucleotides, the CDR3 is TGCGCCAGCAGGTACAGGGGGCATAATTCACCCCTCCACTTT. This codes for CASRYRGHNSPLHF.

CDR3 nucleotide sequence: TGTGCCAGCAGCTTGTTTATAGGGACAGGGGCTTTGGGCAATCAGCCCCAGCATTTT. This translates into CASSLFIGTGALGNQPQHF. The gene calls are TRBV5-6 and TRBJ1-5, with 10 nucleotides matching TRBD1. From germline, CDR1 is SGHDT and CDR2 YYEEEE. This CDR3 comprises 19 residues. Trimming cost V 1 base and J 2 bases; bases outside gene matches: 12.

The J gene is TRBJ1-6, the V gene TRBV27; no clear D. Between the trimmed V and J ends, which lost 2 bases and 2 bases, there was a span of 13 bases. Germline V gene lookup returns CDR1 MNHEY and CDR2 SMNVEV (reference sequence). The CDR3 loop spans 17 amino acids. In nucleotides, the CDR3 is TGTGCCAGCAGTTTAGTCCACGAGGGCCCCTATAATTCACCCCTCCACTTT. Protein sequence: CASSLVHEGPYNSPLHF.

The chain is built from TRBV19 and TRBJ2-1; a possible D gene is TRBD2 (7 bases). V lost 4 bases and J lost 2, with 15 bases in between. This CDR3 spans 16 amino acids. Germline V gene sequence: CDR1 LNHDA, CDR2 SQIVND (reference sequence). CDR3 DNA sequence: TGTGCCAGTAGTACTCCGAGGCGGGGGCCCTACAATGAGCAGTTCTTC. Translated, it gives CASSTPRRGPYNEQFF.

This sequence joins TRBV10-3 and TRBJ2-3; 10 nucleotides line up with TRBD1. CDR3 length: 12 amino acids. The germline V gene has CDR1 ENHRY and CDR2 SYGVKD. The trim removed 9 bases at V and 4 bases at J, leaving 1 base unmatched. As DNA, the CDR3 is TGTGCCATTGGGACAGGGGCAGATACGCAGTATTTT. Encoded protein: CAIGTGADTQYF.

The J gene is TRBJ1-1, the V gene TRBV15; TRBD1 agrees at 8 bases. Germline loops: CDR1 LNHNV, CDR2 YYDKDF (reference sequence). The CDR3 sequence is 15 residues long. The trim removed 4 bases at V and 2 bases at J, leaving 6 bases unmatched. CDR3 region: CATSKAGTGNTEAFF. The CDR3 DNA is TGTGCCACCAGCAAAGCCGGGACAGGTAACACTGAAGCTTTCTTT.

The chain carries TRBV30 and TRBJ1-3; TRBD1 matches at 8 bases. The germline V gene has CDR1 GTSNPN and CDR2 SVGIG (reference sequence). J gave up 2 bases and V 0 bases, and 12 bases lay outside the gene matches. CDR3 length: 18 residues. Here the CDR3 DNA reads TGTGCCTGGAGTGTACGCCCCGGACAGGGAGGGACTGGAAACACCATATATTTT. Translation: CAWSVRPGQGGTGNTIYF.

This sequence joins TRBV5-1 and TRBJ2-7; TRBD1 aligns across 7 bases. V was pared by 7 bases and J by 2 bases, with 6 bases of the junction left unmatched. Germline CDR1 reads SGHRS; CDR2 reads YFSETQ. This CDR3 comprises 13 residues. The DNA of the CDR3 is TGCGCCAGCCGACAGGGCTCAACCTACGAGCAGTACTTC. As protein: CASRQGSTYEQYF.

The chain recombines TRBV7-9 with TRBJ2-7, with TRBD2 as a possible D gene (6 bases). CDR1 is SEHNR, CDR2 FQNEAQ, per germline (reference sequence). This CDR3 has 14 amino acids. V gave up 6 bases and J gave up 2 bases, with 14 bases separating them. The CDR3 region is CASSPGLSTYEQYF. In DNA, the CDR3 is TGTGCCAGCAGTCCGGGACTCTCAACCTACGAGCAGTACTTC. The variable domain in full, completed from reference TRBV7-9 and TRBJ2-7, reads DTGVSQNPRHKITKRGQNVTFRCDPISEHNRLYWYRQTLGQGPEFLTYFQNEAQLEKSRLLSDRFSAERPKGSFSTLEIQRTEQGDSAMYLCASSPGLSTYEQYFGPGTRLTVT.

The rearrangement joins TRBV5-4 to TRBJ1-1, with no clear D. V lost 4 bases, J lost 5 bases, and 15 bases lay in between. The V gene's germline CDR1 is SGHNT and CDR2 YYREEE (reference sequence). This CDR3 has 14 amino acids. The CDR3 protein is CASSPGGGETEAFF. Here the CDR3 DNA reads TGTGCCAGCAGCCCCGGCGGAGGTGAGACTGAAGCTTTCTTT.

V usage is TRBV11-2 and J usage is TRBJ1-1, with TRBD1 as a possible D gene (5 bases). The CDR3 covers 13 residues. V lost 4 bases and J lost 4, with 10 bases in between. Germline lookup yields CDR1 SGHAT and CDR2 FQNNGV. The CDR3 loop reads CASSSRDGTEAFF. The CDR3 nucleotides are TGTGCCAGCAGCTCCAGGGATGGCACTGAAGCTTTCTTT.

V usage is TRBV30 and J usage is TRBJ1-3; D ambiguous. Trimming stripped 5 bases from V and 6 bases from J, with 14 bases between. The germline gives CDR1 GTSNPN, CDR2 SVGIG (reference sequence). The CDR3 contains 13 residues. CDR3 sequence: CAWAFGLANTIYF. The CDR3 DNA follows: TGTGCCTGGGCCTTTGGTCTGGCAAACACCATATATTTT.

This chain connects TRBV5-1 to TRBJ1-4; 8 bases are a match to TRBD1. This CDR3 has 14 residues. V lost 3 bases, J lost 7 bases, and 5 bases stayed unmatched. Germline CDR1 and CDR2: SGHRS and YFSETQ. CDR3 region: CASSSQGASEKLFF. The CDR3 DNA reads TGCGCCAGCAGCTCGCAGGGGGCGAGTGAAAAACTGTTTTTT.

The rearrangement joins TRBV15 to TRBJ2-7; D may be TRBD2 (6 bases). The V gene lost 9 bases and the J gene lost 2 bases, with 17 bases spanning the gap. The CDR3 has 14 residues. Per the germline V gene, CDR1 is LNHNV and CDR2 is YYDKDF (reference sequence). The CDR3 here is CATSQGGIPYEQYF. Written as DNA, the CDR3 is TGTGCCACTTCACAAGGCGGGATCCCCTACGAGCAGTACTTC.

The genes are TRBV5-1 and TRBJ2-5; 7 bases agree with TRBD1. CDR1 and CDR2 from the germline V gene are SGHRS and YFSETQ. The CDR3 is made up of 13 amino acids. After removal of 0 bases from V and 12 bases from J, the junction contained 8 bases not matched to a gene. CDR3 sequence reads: CASSLADRRAKYF. As DNA, the CDR3 is TGCGCCAGCAGCTTGGCGGACAGGAGAGCTAAGTACTTC.

This clone was seen just once. A read error may account for a junction end that differs from germline. The chain combines TRBV7-9 with TRBJ1-6, with D perhaps TRBD1 (6 bases). Per germline, CDR1 SEHNR and CDR2 FQNEAQ (reference sequence). The CDR3 is 16 residues long. Written as DNA, the CDR3 is TGTTCCAGCAGCTTGGGGACATCCTTTGGAAATTCACCCCTCCACTTT. This encodes CSSSLGTSFGNSPLHF.